One and the same sample provided the 5 T cell receptor beta chains below, sequenced in a study of shared clonotypes between healthy human individuals. Profiling relied on immunoSEQ multiplex PCR, and the TCRdb table lists in-frame clones only, not all of them. The repertoire holds millions of clones, with 85% to 95% as singletons. Sequenced material: naive CD4+ T cells sorted from blood. Subset specified: CD45RA+ positively selected. These receptors were collected from a young man in good health.

The genes are TRBV25-1 and TRBJ2-5, with TRBD1 matching 7 bases. Per germline, CDR1 MGHDK and CDR2 SYGVNS. Trimming cost V 4 bases and J 4 bases; bases outside gene matches: 12. This CDR3 spans 16 amino acids. The CDR3 loop is CASSGNIDRVGETQYF. The CDR3 region has the DNA TGTGCCAGCAGTGGGAACATCGACAGGGTAGGAGAGACCCAGTACTTC.

The rearrangement joins TRBV6-1 to TRBJ2-7, with 8 positions matching TRBD1. CDR1 is MNHNS and CDR2 is SASEGT in the germline V gene. V lost 9 bases and J lost 3; bases outside the gene matches: 4. The CDR3 is made up of 12 amino acids. The CDR3 DNA reads TGTGCCAGTACGGACAGGGACTACGAGCAGTACTTC. Its translation: CASTDRDYEQYF.

The rearrangement links TRBV21-1 to TRBJ2-7; TRBD2 was called by the table and not checked on the DNA. TRBV21-1 is an annotated pseudogene. The CDR3 has 15 residues. This chain's CDR3 is CASSKEQTTGYEQYF. The CDR3 DNA reads as TGTGCCAGCAGCAAAGAACAGACTACGGGCTACGAGCAGTACTTC.

This rearrangement joins TRBV11-2 to TRBJ2-7; 8 bases match TRBD1. The germline CDR1 and CDR2 sequences are SGHAT and FQNNGV. The CDR3 is 14 amino acids. Losses at the gene ends were 5 bases for V and 1 base for J; bases not matched to a gene: 4. The CDR3 DNA is TGTGCCAGCAGCCAGGACAGGGAGTCCTACGAGCAGTACTTC. Amino acid sequence: CASSQDRESYEQYF.

The rearrangement joins TRBV7-9 to TRBJ1-3; tentative D call: TRBD1 (5 bases). CDR1 is SEHNR and CDR2 is FQNEAQ in the germline V gene (reference sequence). Trimming pared 1 base from V and 0 bases from J, leaving 10 bases between. There are 16 residues in the CDR3. The CDR3 nucleotides are TGTGCCAGCAGCTTAGGCGACAGAGCCTCTGGAAACACCATATATTTT. Translation: CASSLGDRASGNTIYF.